This T cell receptor beta chain was observed in a study of CD8+CD57+ T cells in acquired aplastic anemia. On the study more broadly: Sorting CD4+ and CD8+ cells gave DNA averaging approximately 2.9 ug.

Investigators profiled TCR beta VDJ and CDR3 from genomic DNA template. TCRdb re-derived calls from the reads in MiXCR, one entry per CDR3 protein. Of about 58,000 distinct CDR3 sequences in the sample, 55% to 70% were seen once. CD8+CD57+ cell expansion, shown by flow cytometry, had occurred in the patients selected for sequencing. Each of the patients presented with severe acquired aplastic anemia. Prior therapy had not been administered to any patient at the time of blood sampling. This clonotype turned up a few times. The antigen is undetermined. Study results and caveats: Twenty-nine shared CD8+ CDR3s appeared highly expressed within patients' immunodominant clones.

Looked up from germline, CDR1 is LNHNV and CDR2 is YYDKDF (reference sequence). CDR3 length: 17 amino acids. V was clipped by 3 bases and J by 0 bases, with 17 bases between them. The sequence came from a human donor with aplastic anemia. The chain links TRBV15 to TRBJ1-1; D possibly corresponds to TRBD1 (5 bases). Input material: sorted CD4+, CD8+, or CD8+CD57+ T cells (not recorded which) from PBMCs. CDR3 in amino acids: CATSSTSGTEMNTEAFF. CDR3 nucleotides: TGTGCCACCAGCAGCACCTCCGGGACCGAGATGAACACTGAAGCTTTCTTT.